The entry below describes one TCR beta chain. This sample stems from a study of technical replicates of blood from a few donors. This table comes from immunoSEQ multiplex PCR, and its TCRdb copy is limited to in-frame clones, with some not included. Among 65,000 to 85,000 clones listed, 85% to 95% were seen once. V lost 0 bases and J lost 3; bases outside the gene matches: 4. The CDR3 has 15 residues. Germline values: CDR1 SGHAT, CDR2 FQNNGV. The sequencing input was T cells isolated from PBMCs. The J gene is TRBJ2-5, the V gene TRBV11-2, with TRBD2 matching 7 bases. The sequence was obtained from a human donor in good health. The CDR3 reads CASSLDGGREETQYF. As DNA, the CDR3 is TGTGCCAGCAGCTTAGATGGCGGGAGAGAAGAGACCCAGTACTTC.